The 32 T cell receptor beta chains given below trace back to one sample, sequenced in a study of T cell responses to AZD1222 COVID-19 vaccine. The method was immunoSEQ multiplex PCR; TCRdb's version includes in-frame clones alone and lacks a portion of them. The data show approximately 120,000 clones, about 88% seen once. The sequenced sample was peripheral blood, obtained on day 0 of AZD1222 vaccination. The origin of the receptors is an adult in good health.

This chain links TRBV18 with TRBJ1-2; possibly TRBD1 for D (5 bases). This CDR3 comprises 16 residues. V lost 3 bases, J lost 0 bases, and 14 bases lay in between. Germline CDR1 reads KGHSH; CDR2 reads LQKENI. CDR3 DNA sequence: TGTGCCAGCTCACCTAGGGACGGAAGAGCTAACTATGGCTACACCTTC. It specifies CASSPRDGRANYGYTF.

The chain combines TRBV9 with TRBJ1-2, with 10 bases that match TRBD1. The CDR3 contains 16 residues. Germline V gene data show CDR1 as SGDLS and CDR2 as YYNGEE. V gave up 4 bases and J gave up 4 bases; unmatched junction bases: 10. CDR3 sequence reads: CASSPDRGRPSYGYTF. CDR3 sequence (DNA): TGTGCCAGCAGCCCAGACAGGGGGCGTCCTTCCTATGGCTACACCTTC.

J is TRBJ1-5 and V is TRBV6-1; D is undetermined. Trimming took off 2 bases at V and 5 bases at J, with 7 bases between the two ends. The CDR3 covers 13 residues. Germline assignment: CDR1 MNHNS and CDR2 SASEGT. The CDR3 DNA reads as TGTGCCAGCAGTGAAATTTGGGATCAGCCCCAGCATTTT. Translated, it gives CASSEIWDQPQHF.

The chain recombines TRBV5-6 with TRBJ2-1, with D possibly TRBD2 on 5 matching bases. From germline, CDR1 is SGHDT and CDR2 YYEEEE. The CDR3 is 13 amino acids. V dropped 2 bases and J dropped 8 bases, with 11 bases sitting between them. The CDR3 sequence is CASSFEGRDEQFF. The CDR3 DNA is TGTGCCAGCAGCTTTGAAGGGCGGGATGAGCAGTTCTTC.

This clone occurred once. This chain links TRBV11-2 with TRBJ2-7, with 11 bases fitting TRBD1. Per germline, CDR1 SGHAT and CDR2 FQNNGV. This CDR3 region has 14 residues. V gave up 5 bases and J gave up 4 bases; unmatched junction bases: 4. The CDR3 spells CASSLGTGGYEQYV. In DNA, the CDR3 is TGTGCCAGCAGCCTCGGGACAGGGGGGTACGAGCAGTACGTC.

The chain couples TRBV2 to TRBJ1-4; D gene uncertain. This CDR3 is built from 14 residues. The V and J ends lost 6 bases and 0 bases respectively, with 8 bases between them. Per germline, CDR1 SNHLY and CDR2 FYNNEI. CDR3 in amino acids: CASRTATTNEKLFF. The DNA of the CDR3 is TGTGCCAGCAGAACGGCGACAACTAATGAAAAACTGTTTTTT.

The rearrangement uses TRBV3-1 (or the pseudogene TRBV3-2) and TRBJ1-5, with TRBD1 identical over 9 bases. V lost 0 bases to trimming and J lost 4 bases; unmatched junction nucleotides: 16. The germline CDR1 and CDR2 sequences are LGHDT and YNNKEL (reference sequence). The CDR3 length is 20 residues. CDR3 sequence (DNA): TGTGCCAGCAGCCAAGACCCCTTATTGGGACAGGGTTTGGGTAATCAGCCCCAGCATTTT. Amino acid sequence: CASSQDPLLGQGLGNQPQHF.

V gene TRBV5-4 combines with J gene TRBJ2-1; 10 bases align to TRBD2. V trimming: 2 bases; J trimming: 9 bases; junction bases outside the gene matches: 5. Germline lookup yields CDR1 SGHNT and CDR2 YYREEE (reference sequence). The CDR3 totals 14 residues. Here the CDR3 reads CASSLAGGLAEQFF. Written as DNA, the CDR3 is TGTGCCAGCAGCTTAGCGGGAGGGTTGGCTGAGCAGTTCTTC.

The V and J genes are TRBV3-1 (or the pseudogene TRBV3-2) and TRBJ2-2; D possibly uses TRBD1 or TRBD2 (5 bases each). Trimming shortened V by 6 bases and J by 0 bases, and 11 bases separated the two germline ends. CDR3 length: 15 amino acids. Germline assignment: CDR1 LGHDT and CDR2 YNNKEL (reference sequence). The CDR3 spells CASRPGTPNTGELFF. The CDR3, as DNA: TGTGCCAGCAGACCTGGGACCCCGAACACCGGGGAGCTGTTTTTT.

The rearrangement links TRBV25-1 to TRBJ2-7; 8 bases line up with TRBD1. There are 14 residues in the CDR3. Germline V gives CDR1 MGHDK, CDR2 SYGVNS. The trim removed 4 bases at V and 0 bases at J, leaving 2 bases unmatched. CDR3 sequence: CASSGTGYSYEQYF. The CDR3 DNA sequence: TGTGCCAGCAGTGGGACAGGGTACTCCTACGAGCAGTACTTC.

The CDR3 here is CASSASGGGMYNEQFF. CDR3 nucleotides: TGTGCCAGCAGCGCTAGCGGGGGGGGGATGTACAATGAGCAGTTCTTC. The chain links TRBV5-4 to TRBJ2-1; 12 nucleotides agree with TRBD2. The ends lost 4 bases at V and 4 bases at J; junction bases unmatched: 6. The germline V gene has CDR1 SGHNT and CDR2 YYREEE (reference sequence). The CDR3 covers 16 residues.

The V call is TRBV27, the J call TRBJ1-5, with unresolved D. The CDR3 sequence is 16 residues long. CDR1 MNHEY and CDR2 SMNVEV come from the germline V gene (reference sequence). Trimming took off 1 base at V and 0 bases at J, with 10 bases between the two ends. The CDR3 DNA is TGTGCCAGCAGTTTATTTTCGGGTAATAGCAATCAGCCCCAGCATTTT. Residues: CASSLFSGNSNQPQHF.

The chain carries TRBV7-2 and TRBJ2-3; no firm D call. The CDR3 contains 12 residues. V dropped 5 bases and J dropped 7 bases, with 10 bases sitting between them. Germline V gives CDR1 SGHTA, CDR2 FQGNSA. The CDR3 is CASSSKTYTQYF. CDR3 sequence (DNA): TGTGCCAGCAGCAGCAAGACCTATACGCAGTATTTT.

There are a few counts of this clone. J is TRBJ1-1 and V is TRBV15; weak D call: TRBD1 (6 bases). CDR3 length: 13 residues. CDR1 and CDR2 (germline): LNHNV, YYDKDF (reference sequence). V lost 3 bases to trimming and J lost 11 bases, with 16 bases between them. CDR3 sequence: CATSRAGAGGAFF. As DNA, the CDR3 is TGTGCCACCAGCAGGGCGGGGGCCGGAGGGGCTTTCTTT.

Only one count was recorded for this clone. The V and J genes are TRBV6-2 or TRBV6-3 and TRBJ2-2; 7 bases are a match to TRBD2. V dropped 0 bases and J dropped 4; count of bases not matched to a gene: 5. CDR1 is MNHEY, CDR2 SVGEGT, per germline. CDR3 length: 16 amino acids. CDR3 protein: CASSYSGRGSTGELFF. CDR3 sequence (DNA): TGTGCCAGCAGTTACTCGGGGCGGGGGAGCACCGGGGAGCTGTTTTTT.

J is TRBJ2-7 and V is TRBV6-2 or TRBV6-3, with 9 bases lining up with TRBD1. CDR1 is MNHEY, CDR2 SVGEGT, per germline. Trimming cost V 6 bases and J 5 bases; bases outside gene matches: 8. The CDR3 length is 14 residues. The CDR3 bases are TGTGCCAGCAGCCCAACCGGGACAGGGAACGAGCAGTACTTC. Protein: CASSPTGTGNEQYF.

This chain connects TRBV5-4 to TRBJ1-6; maybe TRBD1 (5 bases). Trimming removed 4 bases from V and 9 bases from J, with 17 bases in between. The CDR3 covers 15 residues. Per germline, CDR1 SGHNT and CDR2 YYREEE (reference sequence). CDR3 bases: TGTGCCAGCAGCCCTGGAGGGACCCTGGGTTCACCCCTCCACTTT. Encoded protein: CASSPGGTLGSPLHF.

This sequence joins TRBV19 and TRBJ2-2, with 7 positions matching TRBD1. In germline, CDR1 is LNHDA, CDR2 SQIVND (reference sequence). Trimming cost V 5 bases and J 5 bases; bases outside gene matches: 8. The CDR3 is made up of 15 amino acids. CDR3 sequence (DNA): TGTGCCAGTAGTCCACAGGGGAGTTGGACCGGGGAGCTGTTTTTT. Its translation: CASSPQGSWTGELFF.

This clone was observed a handful of times. This chain links TRBV30 with TRBJ1-1, with TRBD1 matching 7 bases. The CDR3 sequence is 13 residues long. The germline V gene encodes CDR1 GTSNPN and CDR2 SVGIG (reference sequence). J was trimmed by 1 base and V by 1 base; bases with no gene match: 0. The CDR3 sequence: CAWSGTGNTEAFF. The CDR3, as DNA: TGTGCCTGGAGTGGGACAGGGAACACTGAAGCTTTCTTT.

This chain connects TRBV11-1 to TRBJ2-1, with D perhaps TRBD2 (6 bases). Germline values: CDR1 SGHAT, CDR2 FQDESV (reference sequence). V was trimmed by 5 bases and J by 8 bases, leaving 19 bases between them. The CDR3 contains 15 residues. For the CDR3, the DNA is TGTGCCAGCAGCCCCCGGGACTCCGGTTTATATGAGCAGTTCTTC. This encodes CASSPRDSGLYEQFF.

J is TRBJ2-7 and V is TRBV6-6; D possibly corresponds to TRBD1 (6 bases). Trimming shortened V by 6 bases and J by 1 base, and 13 bases separated the two germline ends. The CDR3 is 14 amino acids. From germline, CDR1 is MNHNY and CDR2 SVGAGI (reference sequence). In nucleotides, the CDR3 is TGTGCCAGCAGCCGCAAGGGGGAATCCTACGAGCAGTACTTC. The encoded protein is CASSRKGESYEQYF.

A single count supports this clone. V usage is TRBV4-3 and J usage is TRBJ1-1; TRBD1 agrees at 9 bases. Germline CDR1 and CDR2: LGHNA and YSLEER. V shed 2 bases, J shed 1 base, and the junction held 2 bases outside the gene matches. The CDR3 runs to 15 residues. The CDR3, as DNA: TGCGCCAGCAGCCAAACGGGACAGGGGAACACTGAAGCTTTCTTT. Translated: CASSQTGQGNTEAFF.

This clone was observed a single time. The chain has TRBV15 and TRBJ1-2; D gene uncertain. Germline values: CDR1 LNHNV, CDR2 YYDKDF (reference sequence). There are 13 residues in the CDR3. With 0 bases removed from V and 8 bases from J, the gap between germline ends came to 10 bases. CDR3 sequence: CATSRDYTGGYTF. The CDR3 region has the DNA TGTGCCACCAGCAGAGATTATACCGGCGGCTACACCTTC.

This chain connects TRBV10-3 to TRBJ2-7; D gene ambiguous. The V and J ends lost 0 bases and 1 base respectively, with 16 bases between them. This CDR3 comprises 17 residues. CDR1 is ENHRY and CDR2 is SYGVKD in the germline V gene. The CDR3 DNA reads as TGTGCCATCAGTGAGTCGGAAGGTTTCACGGCGTCCTACGAGCAGTACTTC. Translated: CAISESEGFTASYEQYF.

The gene calls are TRBV7-8 and TRBJ1-6; 7 bases are a match to TRBD1. Germline V lookup: CDR1 SGHVS, CDR2 FQNEAQ. Trimming took 5 bases from V and 7 from J; bases not matched to a gene: 5. The CDR3 covers 14 residues. The chain's CDR3 is CASSATGRNSPLHF. In DNA, the CDR3 is TGTGCCAGCAGCGCGACAGGGCGGAATTCACCCCTCCACTTT.

This sequence joins TRBV24-1 and TRBJ2-3; 8 positions agree with TRBD1. V lost 9 bases, J lost 6 bases, and 16 bases stayed unmatched. This CDR3 is 16 amino acids long. CDR1 KGHDR and CDR2 SFDVKD come from the germline V gene. CDR3 DNA: TGTGCCACCGCTGGGGAAGGACAGGGTGTTGTGGATACGCAGTATTTT. Protein: CATAGEGQGVVDTQYF.

The V and J genes are TRBV6-5 and TRBJ2-5, with D possibly being TRBD1 or TRBD2 (5 bases each). The germline V gene encodes CDR1 MNHEY and CDR2 SVGAGI. Trimming removed 4 bases from V and 4 bases from J, with 13 bases in between. The CDR3 covers 14 residues. The CDR3 coding sequence is TGTGCCAGCAGTTTCAAGGGGACGGGAGAGACCCAGTACTTC. The encoded protein is CASSFKGTGETQYF.

The CDR3, as DNA: TGTGCCAGCAGCAAGCAGGGGCCGAACACTGAAGCTTTCTTT. Protein: CASSKQGPNTEAFF. V and J are TRBV7-8 and TRBJ1-1; D is perhaps TRBD1 (6 bases). From germline, CDR1 is SGHVS and CDR2 FQNEAQ. The CDR3 runs to 14 residues. Trimming pared 5 bases from V and 1 base from J, leaving 11 bases between.

The rearrangement links TRBV7-9 to TRBJ2-7; TRBD2 aligns across 8 bases. This CDR3 is built from 13 residues. Germline-derived CDR1 and CDR2 are SEHNR and FQNEAQ (reference sequence). DNA for the CDR3: TGTGCTAGTCGGGGGGGGACCCACTACGAGCAGTACTTC. This codes for CASRGGTHYEQYF.

The table lists this clone with a count of one. V is TRBV15 and J is TRBJ1-1; D not certain. From germline, CDR1 is LNHNV and CDR2 YYDKDF (reference sequence). V was trimmed by 0 bases and J by 0 bases, leaving 8 bases between them. CDR3 length: 15 residues. CDR3 nucleotide sequence: TGTGCCACCAGCAGAGAACGGACGGTGAACACTGAAGCTTTCTTT. Its protein is CATSRERTVNTEAFF.

The chain carries TRBV6-2 or TRBV6-3 and TRBJ2-7, with 9 positions matching TRBD2. The CDR3 totals 13 residues. The germline V gene encodes CDR1 MNHEY and CDR2 SVGEGT. The CDR3 protein is CASTPAGGGEQYV. The CDR3, as DNA: TGCGCCAGCACCCCAGCGGGAGGCGGCGAGCAGTACGTC.

The gene calls are TRBV27 and TRBJ2-1, with TRBD2 identical over 11 bases. V gave up 4 bases and J gave up 5 bases; unmatched junction bases: 10. The germline V gene has CDR1 MNHEY and CDR2 SMNVEV (reference sequence). This CDR3 is 17 amino acids long. The CDR3 nucleotides are TGTGCCAGCAGTTCTAGACTAGCGGGACCCATAGACAATGAGCAGTTCTTC. It encodes CASSSRLAGPIDNEQFF.